Listed below are T cell receptor beta chains from one sample, sequenced in a study of control samples from healthy donors and cancer patients. Clones were sequenced by immunoSEQ multiplex PCR, and TCRdb holds only the in-frame ones, with some missing. The data contain approximately 170,000 clones, roughly nine tenths of them seen just once; the ten biggest clones take up roughly 0.7%. Sequencing input: blood. These receptors all come from a woman aged 25 to 39 in good health. The conserved cysteine and the conserved F or W are not part of the CDR3 here. Each record gives: J gene, V gene, CDR3 protein.

>TRBJ2-7|TRBV5-1
ASSLSLDSYEQY
>TRBJ2-3|TRBV19
ASRSGGAGSDTQY
>TRBJ1-2|TRBV7-2
ASSSGQRVYGYT
>TRBJ2-2|TRBV7-7
ASSLGLSGGELF
>TRBJ1-5|TRBV28
ASSGRFARNQPQH
>TRBJ2-3|TRBV5-1
ASSLVEGGTDTQY
>TRBJ1-5|TRBV19
ASKQVGQPQH
>TRBJ2-7|TRBV6-5
ASSKGQAYEQY
>TRBJ1-6|TRBV6-5
ASRNPSGVSPLH
>TRBJ1-3|TRBV28
ASLGVDGNTIY
>TRBJ2-7|TRBV5-1
ASSSRPPGQEVNRVNEQY
>TRBJ1-2|TRBV5-1
ASSWDTGNYGYT
>TRBJ2-1|TRBV9
ASSVGATVYNEQF
>TRBJ1-1|TRBV19
ASIAGGTEAF
>TRBJ1-4|TRBV5-1
ASSVRVIATNEKLF
>TRBJ1-2|TRBV21-1
ASSKLEGRYGYT
>TRBJ2-5|TRBV5-1
ASSHTNGRGETQY
>TRBJ2-6|TRBV4-3
ASSQNPGQGGSGANVLT
>TRBJ1-3|TRBV30
AWGGLGVGSGNTIY
>TRBJ2-7|TRBV7-9
ASSFRTGNAYEQY
>TRBJ2-3|TRBV6-2/TRBV6-3
ASSYSWTDSTDTQY
>TRBJ2-5|TRBV27
ASSDTGQGGETQY
>TRBJ2-3|TRBV2
ASSEASGRVADTQY
>TRBJ1-1|TRBV28
ASSTGGSGEAEAF
>TRBJ2-2|TRBV6-4
ASSDPPTSGTSGELF
>TRBJ2-4|TRBV9
ASTPRQEGGIQY
>TRBJ1-1|TRBV9
ASSVSPLRQAEAF
>TRBJ2-7|TRBV2
ASIEAVNQYEQY
>TRBJ1-4|TRBV25-1
ASSESWRSREANEKLF
>TRBJ2-7|TRBV5-1
ASSPGESEQY
>TRBJ2-1|TRBV5-1
ASSLWGDRGTWNEQF
>TRBJ1-2|TRBV5-4
ASSSGTGINYGYT
>TRBJ2-3|TRBV7-2
ASSPDSLDTQY
>TRBJ2-2|TRBV6-1
ASSEASGRARAGELF
>TRBJ2-3|TRBV7-9
ASGSGKLVVSPSPDTQY
>TRBJ2-7|TRBV5-6
ASSLDLAGALGEQY
>TRBJ1-2|TRBV5-1
ASSWTGEGYGYT
>TRBJ2-6|TRBV19
ASSIRGSGANVLT
>TRBJ1-1|TRBV5-5
ASSPEIPIEAF
>TRBJ2-6|TRBV5-5
ASNFLGVSGANVLT
>TRBJ2-1|TRBV11-3
ASSPPLRHNEQF
>TRBJ2-1|TRBV9
ASSAGGTSIDEQF
>TRBJ2-1|TRBV19
ASSMGDRAFRNEQF
>TRBJ2-1|TRBV6-2/TRBV6-3
ASSYSRHNEQF
>TRBJ2-1|TRBV15
ATSRDGYNEQF
>TRBJ1-1|TRBV5-4
ASSFQGEAEAF
>TRBJ2-4|TRBV7-2
ASSLAQGLNIQY
>TRBJ2-3|TRBV5-4
ASSLELAGPHTDTQY
>TRBJ1-3|TRBV5-1
ASSSTGTSGNTIY
>TRBJ1-5|TRBV19
ASSPELGGQPQH
>TRBJ2-2|TRBV7-8
ASSSFRGHTGELF
>TRBJ2-3|TRBV9
ASSVGASGTDTQY
>TRBJ2-7|TRBV28
ASSLGIYEQY
>TRBJ2-7|TRBV5-1
ASSYYSRDEQY